This passage covers 17 T cell receptor beta chains from one sample sequenced in a study of Graves' ophthalmopathy and Graves' hyperthyroidism. RNA transcripts served as template for amplifying TCR beta CDR3 sequences. HTBI primers were used in a first-round RT-PCR, which preceded a second-round multiplex PCR. Via MiXCR, TCRdb re-called the multiplex PCR reads, giving one row per CDR3 protein. The sample has about 1.2 million distinct CDR3 sequences, about two fifths seen once. Sequenced material: peripheral blood or thyroid tissue (not recorded which). These TCRs come from an adult man with Graves' hyperthyroidism.

This clonotype showed up just a few times. The rearrangement uses TRBV12-3 or TRBV12-4 and TRBJ2-5, with a weak D call TRBD2 (5 bases). V lost 11 bases and J 1 base, leaving 8 bases between the germline ends. The CDR3 runs 11 residues. The CDR3, as DNA: TGTGCCGGCGGGCGCCAAGAGACCCAGTACTTC. Protein sequence: CAGGRQETQYF.

V usage is TRBV7-2 and J usage is TRBJ1-3, with D uncertain. The CDR3 spans 14 residues. From germline, CDR1 is SGHTA and CDR2 FQGNSA. Trimming pared 5 bases from V and 3 bases from J, leaving 11 bases between. The CDR3 region is CASSPTGYGNTIYF. CDR3 DNA: TGTGCCAGCAGCCCGACGGGGTATGGAAACACCATATATTTT.

The rearrangement joins TRBV10-3 to TRBJ1-1, with 8 bases fitting TRBD1. V dropped 3 bases and J dropped 7; count of bases not matched to a gene: 10. The V gene's germline CDR1 is ENHRY and CDR2 SYGVKD. The length of the CDR3 is 15 residues. The CDR3 here is CAISDSTGAVNEAFF. In DNA form, the CDR3 reads TGTGCCATCAGTGACTCGACAGGGGCCGTGAATGAAGCTTTCTTT.

The chain is built from TRBV5-1 and TRBJ1-2; D remains unclear. CDR1 and CDR2 from the germline V gene are SGHRS and YFSETQ. CDR3 length: 16 amino acids. The V end lost 0 bases, the J end lost 8 bases, and 20 bases lay between the germline ends. CDR3 loop: CASSLAGFTARRGYTF. CDR3 coding DNA: TGCGCCAGCAGCTTGGCCGGCTTCACCGCCCGGAGGGGCTACACCTTC.

About this clonotype itself: A read error is possible here, since a much larger clone lies one base away. The chain combines TRBV9 with TRBJ1-1; D is unclear. CDR1 SGDLS and CDR2 YYNGEE come from the germline V gene. The CDR3 runs to 14 residues. CDR3 sequence: CASGVAAQNTEAFF. In DNA form, the CDR3 reads TGTGCCAGCGGCGTAGCCGCGCAGAACACTGAAGCTTTCTTT.

The chain carries TRBV28 and TRBJ1-2; 9 bases line up with TRBD1. The CDR3 contains 16 residues. Trimming at V came to 5 bases and at J to 6 bases, leaving 13 bases not matched to a gene. The V gene's germline CDR1 is MDHEN and CDR2 SYDVKM. CDR3 DNA sequence: TGTGCCAGCAGTGCCGCCACAGGGGGCAGGCAAAATGGCTACACCTTC. Protein: CASSAATGGRQNGYTF.

Ten or more counts support this clonotype. This chain connects TRBV19 to TRBJ1-1; no clear D. The germline V gene encodes CDR1 LNHDA and CDR2 SQIVND (reference sequence). This CDR3 is 13 amino acids long. Trimming removed 4 bases at V and 5 bases at J, with 11 bases between. CDR3 residues: CASSTHSVTEAFF. DNA for the CDR3: TGTGCCAGTAGTACACATTCTGTAACTGAAGCTTTCTTT.

This clonotype was recorded at least ten times. The V and J genes are TRBV20-1 and TRBJ1-1; D may be TRBD1 (5 bases). This CDR3 spans 13 amino acids. CDR1 is DFQATT and CDR2 is SNEGSKA in the germline V gene (reference sequence). CDR3 residues: CSEVRATNTEAFF. CDR3 bases: TGCAGCGAAGTCAGGGCAACGAACACTGAAGCTTTCTTT.

The chain couples TRBV5-6 to TRBJ1-4; the D gene is possibly TRBD1 (6 bases). This CDR3 contains 15 residues. V shed 2 bases and J shed 3 bases, with 11 bases lying between them. Germline V gene lookup returns CDR1 SGHDT and CDR2 YYEEEE. The CDR3 loop reads CASSFWDTPNEKLFF. DNA for the CDR3: TGTGCCAGCAGCTTTTGGGACACCCCTAATGAAAAACTGTTTTTT.

A word on this clonotype: An end of the junction does not agree with germline; a read error may underlie this. The rearrangement uses TRBV12-3 or TRBV12-4 and TRBJ2-7, with a tentative D call TRBD2 (6 bases). The CDR3 has 13 amino acids. CDR3 DNA sequence: TGTGCCAGCAGTTTAGATCAGGGCGGGGAGCTGTACTTC. This encodes CASSLDQGGELYF.

V and J are TRBV19 and TRBJ1-1; tentatively, D is TRBD1 (6 bases). Per germline, CDR1 LNHDA and CDR2 SQIVND (reference sequence). CDR3 length: 12 residues. Deletions cut 3 bases from V and 8 bases from J, with 10 bases between. The CDR3 region is CASSMGAAEAFF. CDR3 in DNA: TGTGCCAGTAGTATGGGGGCAGCAGAAGCTTTCTTT. Full variable domain (outside the CDR3, taken from reference TRBV19 and TRBJ1-1): DGGITQSPKYLFRKEGQNVTLSCEQNLNHDAMYWYRQDPGQGLRLIYYSQIVNDFQKGDIAEGYSVSREKKESFPLTVTSAQKNPTAFYLCASSMGAAEAFFGQGTRLTVV.

In this sample, this clonotype turned up a few times. This chain joins TRBV10-3 and TRBJ2-7; D unresolved. Trimming stripped 2 bases from V and 2 bases from J, with 7 bases between. The CDR3 is 13 residues long. Germline values: CDR1 ENHRY, CDR2 SYGVKD. The CDR3 DNA reads as TGTGCCATCAGTGAGGTCAGAACCTACGAGCAGTACTTC. It codes for CAISEVRTYEQYF.

This clonotype was detected only a few times. The V gene is TRBV29-1, the J gene TRBJ2-7; unclear D gene. The ends were cut back, 4 bases at V and 5 bases at J, with 6 bases in the middle. The germline gives CDR1 SQVTM, CDR2 ANQGSEA. The CDR3 extends over 10 amino acids. The CDR3 here is CSVGSNEQYF. The DNA of the CDR3 is TGCAGCGTTGGGTCCAACGAGCAGTACTTC.

This clonotype was seen more than once but under ten times. V and J are TRBV28 and TRBJ2-5; D may be TRBD1 or TRBD2 (5 bases each). The germline V gene has CDR1 MDHEN and CDR2 SYDVKM. The CDR3 has 16 amino acids. V lost 3 bases, J lost 5 bases, and 19 bases lay in between. CDR3 protein: CASSLERDGRQETQYF. The CDR3 DNA reads TGTGCCAGCAGTTTGGAAAGGGACGGACGTCAGGAGACCCAGTACTTC.

In its sample, this clonotype was seen once. This may stem from a read error, because a much larger clone lies one nucleotide away. The chain recombines TRBV20-1 with TRBJ2-5, with 9 bases matching TRBD1. Germline values: CDR1 DFQATT, CDR2 SNEGSKA (reference sequence). Trimming cost V 5 bases and J 7 bases; bases outside gene matches: 8. The CDR3 runs to 13 residues. Written as DNA, the CDR3 is TGCAGTGCTGTGGGACAGGGAATCGGGACCCAGTACTTC. It yields the protein CSAVGQGIGTQYF.

This sequence joins TRBV10-3 and TRBJ1-1; a possible D gene is TRBD1 (6 bases). Trimming took 10 bases from V and 0 from J, leaving 21 bases between them. From germline, CDR1 is ENHRY and CDR2 SYGVKD. This CDR3 has 16 amino acids. The CDR3 protein is CASSPGAENMNTEAFF. CDR3 nucleotides: TGTGCCAGCAGCCCGGGGGCGGAGAACATGAACACTGAAGCTTTCTTT.

This clonotype has ten or more counts. This chain joins TRBV7-9 and TRBJ2-5; TRBD2 matches at 7 bases. The germline gives CDR1 SEHNR, CDR2 FQNEAQ (reference sequence). J was trimmed by 2 bases and V by 3 bases; bases with no gene match: 9. This CDR3 region has 16 residues. CDR3 region: CASSFLVRGRQETQYF. CDR3 bases: TGTGCCAGCAGCTTCTTGGTGCGGGGGAGGCAAGAGACCCAGTACTTC.